This T cell receptor (beta chain) is drawn from a study of blood T cells in healthy people across ages (dated by TCRdb to between 2015 and 2017). Concerning the study at large: In model experiments, template switching captured about one uniquely barcoded TCR beta cDNA molecule for every two T cells. To avoid experimental bias, donors of different ages were randomly spread across the sequencing lanes. Four age groups were formed from the donors: young (average approximately 15 years), middle-aged (around 41), aged (roughly 56) and long-lived (around 80). The study analyzed two additional independent replicas of 1 million unique cDNA reads from the same blood draw for two donors, one aged 18 to 29 and one aged 80 or older. Age-related changes in TCR beta repertoire diversity were measured in the study by deep sequencing normalized with unique cDNA molecular identifiers. Broad study findings and their caveats: Compared with the aged group, the long-lived group had more naive CD4+ T cells, fewer expanded clones and increased TCR diversity, a pattern suggesting age selection. Estimates of total diversity from one million sequenced T cells were regarded as lower bounds and underestimates. Because the CMV infection status of the donors was unknown, age-related changes in expanded clonotypes may potentially have been confounded. Observed TCR beta diversity per million T cells fell roughly linearly with age, and a significant reduction was already apparent by age roughly 40. Conclusive comparison of naive and antigen-experienced compartments was prevented by the profiling of bulk unsorted PBMCs. Observed TCR beta diversity correlated strongly with the percentage of naive T cells measured by flow cytometry.

This clonotype was seen a few times. No antigen is known for it. No much larger clonotype is one base removed from it; base qualities were not supplied. The receptor library was made with 5' RACE. The sequencer was an Illumina HiSeq 2500. A second 7 to 11 cycle PCR used a sample-barcoded 5' primer and a J-beta primer mix. A template-switch 5' adaptor carrying 12 random nucleotides introduced a unique molecular identifier onto each TCR beta cDNA molecule. At least 2.5 million CDR3-containing paired-end reads were obtained from each sample. The Mint cDNA synthesis kit, primed by a TRBC-specific oligonucleotide, was used to synthesize first-strand cDNA from all RNA. After uracil-DNA glycosylase treatment, a first 18-cycle PCR used universal primers M1SS and BC2_uni_R on all cDNA. The study's processing was this. For normalization, 1 million high-quality reads, each with a distinct molecular identifier, were randomly selected from each sample. Reads sharing molecular identifiers were discarded rather than binned into consensus sequences. MiTCR, set to a Q25 quality threshold and the strictest error-elimination algorithm, was used for CDR3 identification, clonotype clustering and error correction. A nonparametric unseen species model with Euler transformation was used to estimate a lower bound on total TCR beta diversity. Using fastp trimming at Q25 and MiXCR clonotype assembly, TCRdb reanalyzed the public sequencing data and kept in-frame beta chains. Every CDR3 protein is listed once, alongside the most common genes and DNA of its rows. It is TCRdb's table, rather than the study itself, that gives the V and J calls and clone size. The sample table lists about 1 million distinct CDR3 sequences, under 45% of them with a count of one. Under 20% of the sample is taken by the ten largest.

The donors were roughly 38 Caucasian individuals from Russia, aged 6 to 90 years, who were systemically healthy. Each donor gave 8.5 to 10 milliliters of peripheral blood, collected into EDTA-treated Vacutainer tubes. Ficoll-Paque density-gradient centrifugation was used to isolate PBMCs, with at least 6.5 million obtained per sample. Total RNA, at least 6 micrograms per sample, was extracted from PBMCs with Trizol reagent. For every donor, flow cytometry on a PBMC aliquot measured the percentage of naive CD45RAhigh/CD27high T cells. The specimen was blood. The sequence came from a woman aged 55 to 70 in good health.

The DNA sequence reads TGTGCCAGCAGTTACTCTCAAGGCCGGGGACGCCACGACGAGCAGTACTTC. It is translated as CASSYSQGRGRHDEQYF. This receptor chain uses TRBV6-2 or TRBV6-3 and TRBJ2-7; the D call is tentative, TRBD1 or TRBD2, as each matches 5 bases. V is shortened by 0 bases, J by 5 bases, and the region joining them spans 20 bases. The CDR3 numbers 17 residues from cysteine through phenylalanine. Just CDR3 DNA is preserved here, 51 bases in frame from base 1. CDR1 and CDR2 are read off the germline V gene as MNHEY and SVGEGT.